The source of this T cell receptor beta chain is a study of shared clonotypes between healthy human individuals. Points from the study as a whole: Few donors limited the genetic and exposure-history diversity represented. Shared clonotypes: roughly 5% naive CD4, about 3.5% naive CD8, less than 2.5% memory CD4, around 0.4% memory CD8. Clonotype sharing among donors likely depends on sequencing depth. All-four-donor shared clonotypes had higher generation probabilities than non-shared clonotypes did.

In regard to this clone: Its antigen is unknown.

The CDR3 sequence is 19 residues long. Trimming left V 3 bases short and J 0 bases short, with 18 bases between. Germline CDR1 and CDR2: MGHRA and YSYEKL. Selected positively for CCR7 and CD45RO-negative, naive CD8 cells excluded terminally differentiated effector memory CD45RA+ cells. TCRdb's copy holds only in-frame clones and misses some; the assay was immunoSEQ multiplex PCR. Of 1.5 million to 2.5 million clones detected, approximately 95% appear once; the ten largest clones hold 0.9% to 1.5%. This chain joins TRBV4-1 and TRBJ1-6, with D perhaps TRBD1 (5 bases). This receptor was identified in a man younger than 35 in good health. Material: naive CD8+ T cells sorted from blood. The CDR3 is CASSQTPGPASSYNSPLHF. The CDR3 DNA sequence: TGCGCCAGCAGCCAGACCCCGGGACCGGCAAGCTCCTATAATTCACCCCTCCACTTT.